Here is one T cell receptor beta chain with its context. Its recognized antigen is unknown. It has no much larger one-base neighbor in the sample; base qualities were not kept. From the cysteine through the phenylalanine, the CDR3 covers 13 amino acids. The retained sequence is limited to the CDR3, 39 bases, with the frame set at the first base. CDR1 SGHAT and CDR2 FQDESV were looked up in the germline V gene (reference sequence). V gives up 0 bases and J gives up 8 bases, and the segment between their germline ends measures 8 bases. Per the publication, the treatment or condition label means: allogeneic hematopoietic cell transplantation with graft depleted of TCRalphabeta T cells and CD19 B cells. The transplant recipients were children given TCRalphabeta/CD19-depleted allogeneic hematopoietic cell grafts. The receptor library was made with PCR. Sequencing instrument: Illumina HiSeq 2500. To normalize quantification of the TCRbeta repertoire, the TCR libraries were built with molecular barcoding that relied on unique molecular identifiers. TCRdb ran its own pipeline on the public reads, namely fastp trimming at Q25 and MiXCR clone calling, and kept in-frame beta chains. Every entry covers one CDR3 protein and lists the most common genes and DNA from its rows. This sample comprises some 200,000 distinct CDR3 sequences, around 7.7% of them detected only once. The top ten clonotypes cover approximately 40% of the sample.

This record comes from a study of T-cell reconstitution after alpha-beta-depleted transplantation in children (dated by TCRdb to the mid-2010s). For the wider study: T-cell immune reconstitution after TCRalphabeta/CD19-depleted allogeneic hematopoietic cell transplantation in children was quantitatively tracked in the study by means of TCR repertoire profiling. Overall results and qualifications from the work: Apparently early alphabetaT-cell count recovery about two months after transplant reportedly relied on only several hundred rapidly expanded clones derived from non-depleted graft cells. In some patients, high TCRbeta diversity at day 60 was attributed to recipient T cells and intrathymic progenitors that had survived conditioning. Over the following months the frequencies of hyperexpanded clones went down, and after one year T-cell counts and TCRbeta diversity were mostly credited to newly produced T cells.

This TCR was sampled from a male patient aged 2-15 years who had a stem cell transplant for acute myeloid leukemia, so the T cells may come from the graft donor. This chain joins TRBV11-1 to TRBJ2-1, with the D gene not confidently named. The sample in question was PBMCs, mostly from graft donor cells, obtained 360 days after TCRalphabeta/CD19-depleted stem cell transplant. The CDR3 protein sequence reads: CASSLAAWDEQFF. The sequenced DNA is TGTGCCAGCAGCTTAGCGGCGTGGGATGAGCAGTTCTTC.